This paragraph reports one T cell receptor (beta chain). Original methodology: Amplified reference gene primers provided the basis for estimating nucleated cell counts. The method was immunoSEQ multiplex PCR; TCRdb's version includes in-frame clones alone and lacks a portion of them. Clonal size and the V and J genes are those of that table, whereas D and trimming came from the DNA. In the table there are approximately 390,000 clones, roughly 90% of which are singletons. This sample was included in a study of blood T cell repertoires in COVID-19. About the study: The United States, Italy and Spain supplied acute and convalescent COVID-19 samples. T cells, B-cell-depleted T cells, or PBMCs supplied cDNA or gDNA.

Germline lookup yields CDR1 MDHEN and CDR2 SYDVKM. This CDR3 has 15 amino acids. The ends were cut back, 7 bases at V and 1 base at J, with 16 bases in the middle. Sequenced sample: peripheral blood. This TCR was recovered from a man between 18 and 29 years old with active or convalescent COVID-19. This chain connects TRBV28 to TRBJ1-2; no reliable D call. In DNA form, the CDR3 reads TGTGCCAGCACCTCCCAGGAGGGTTTTAACTATGGCTACACCTTC. Amino acids: CASTSQEGFNYGYTF.